A single sample is the source of the 17 T cell receptor beta chains below, sequenced in a study of T cells in Graves' hyperthyroidism and ophthalmopathy (dated by TCRdb to the late 2010s). Preparation of the library involved multiplex PCR. Instrument on record: Illumina HiSeq 2000. The TCR beta CDR3 regions were amplified from RNA transcripts. The first round of RT-PCR for the TCR CDR3 was performed with the HTBI primer set and the Qiagen OneStep RT-PCR kit. TCRdb reprocessed the public reads (quality trimming at Q25 with fastp, clone calling with MiXCR) and kept in-frame beta chains. One record per CDR3 amino acid sequence lists the most common genes and DNA. Recorded for this sample are 370,000 or so distinct CDR3 sequences; around 25% of them occurred a single time. The top ten hold 70% to 75% of the sample. Material for sequencing was blood. The receptors were gathered from a middle-aged man with Graves' hyperthyroidism.

In its sample, this clonotype was seen many times. The rearrangement uses TRBV18 and TRBJ2-1; 11 bases align to TRBD2. The V and J ends lost 3 bases and 10 bases, in that order; junction bases with no gene match: 2. CDR1 KGHSH and CDR2 LQKENI come from the germline V gene. This CDR3 has 13 amino acids. CDR3: CASSPGTSGEQFF. The CDR3 DNA sequence: TGTGCCAGCTCACCCGGGACTAGCGGCGAGCAGTTCTTC.

This clonotype came up a few times. The chain couples TRBV10-2 to TRBJ2-3; no clear D. Trimming cost V 6 bases and J 3 bases, with 4 bases left between them. CDR3 size: 11 residues. Per the germline V gene, CDR1 is WSHSY and CDR2 is SAAADI. CDR3 protein: CASRQTDTQYF. CDR3 coding DNA: TGCGCCAGCAGGCAGACAGATACGCAGTATTTT.

The genes are TRBV5-1 and TRBJ1-2; D not resolved. Trimming pared 4 bases from V and 2 bases from J, leaving 6 bases between. Germline CDR1 is SGHRS and CDR2 is YFSETQ. The CDR3 covers 12 residues. The CDR3 here is CASSQSNYGYTF. The CDR3 nucleotides are TGCGCCAGCAGCCAGTCGAACTATGGCTACACCTTC.

The sample holds a few counts of this clonotype. The gene calls are TRBV5-1 and TRBJ2-1; 8 bases match TRBD1. V trimming: 3 bases; J trimming: 8 bases; junction bases outside the gene matches: 7. The V gene's germline CDR1 is SGHRS and CDR2 YFSETQ. The CDR3 loop spans 14 amino acids. CDR3 in amino acids: CASSSDRVRDEQFF. In DNA form, the CDR3 reads TGCGCCAGCAGCTCGGACAGGGTAAGGGATGAGCAGTTCTTC. Based on the CDR3 plus reference TRBV5-1 and TRBJ2-1, the full variable domain is KAGVTQTPRYLIKTRGQQVTLSCSPISGHRSVSWYQQTPGQGLQFLFEYFSETQRNKGNFPGRFSGRQFSNSRSEMNVSTLELGDSALYLCASSSDRVRDEQFFGPGTRLTVL.

This clonotype showed up many times. The rearrangement joins TRBV19 to TRBJ2-3, with a possible D match to TRBD1 (6 bases). Germline V gene sequence: CDR1 LNHDA, CDR2 SQIVND (reference sequence). The V end lost 5 bases, the J end lost 2 bases, and 14 bases lay between the germline ends. The CDR3 is 15 amino acids. The CDR3 sequence is CASSLGDTLTDTQYF. The DNA for the CDR3 is TGTGCCAGTAGTTTGGGGGACACCCTCACAGATACGCAGTATTTT.

This clonotype was detected a few times. This chain links TRBV2 with TRBJ1-6; TRBD1 agrees at 7 bases. The CDR3 is 15 residues long. V trimming: 3 bases; J trimming: 2 bases; junction bases outside the gene matches: 1. Germline CDR1 SNHLY, CDR2 FYNNEI. CDR3 bases: TGTGCCAGCAGTGATACAGGGGCCTATAATTCACCCCTCCACTTT. As protein: CASSDTGAYNSPLHF.

The chain employs TRBV20-1 and TRBJ2-3, with TRBD2 matching over 13 bases. Per the germline V gene, CDR1 is DFQATT and CDR2 is SNEGSKA (reference sequence). This CDR3 is built from 15 residues. V trimming: 6 bases; J trimming: 5 bases; junction bases outside the gene matches: 8. The CDR3 DNA reads TGCAGTGCCGCCCCGGGACTAGCGGGATTAGATACGCAGTATTTT. It is translated as CSAAPGLAGLDTQYF.

The J gene is TRBJ2-7, the V gene TRBV24-1; 9 nucleotides match TRBD1. The CDR3 length is 14 residues. J lost 6 bases, V lost 2 bases, and 4 bases had no gene match. Germline V gene data show CDR1 as KGHDR and CDR2 as SFDVKD. The CDR3: CATSDSYRGPEQYF. The DNA for the CDR3 is TGTGCCACCAGTGATTCCTACAGGGGGCCCGAGCAGTACTTC.

A few counts support this clonotype. The J gene is TRBJ2-3, the V gene TRBV5-1; TRBD2 matches at 10 bases. This CDR3 spans 14 amino acids. The J segment lost 8 bases and the V segment lost 1 base, leaving 4 bases of the junction unmatched. Per germline, CDR1 SGHRS and CDR2 YFSETQ. Written as DNA, the CDR3 is TGCGCCAGCAGCTTGACTAGCGGGGATTCTACGCAGTATTTT. Translated: CASSLTSGDSTQYF.

This clonotype was seen a few times. The chain combines TRBV6-2 or TRBV6-3 with TRBJ2-3; possibly TRBD1 or TRBD2 for D (5 bases each). Germline-derived CDR1 and CDR2 are MNHEY and SVGEGT. This CDR3 comprises 14 residues. Trimming pared 8 bases from V and 2 bases from J, leaving 14 bases between. CDR3 residues: CASCPGPLTDTQYF. The CDR3 DNA is TGTGCCAGCTGTCCGGGACCGCTCACAGATACGCAGTATTTT.

This clonotype was recorded at least ten times. The chain is built from TRBV6-1 and TRBJ1-2; D ambiguous. The CDR3 sequence is 12 residues long. The ends were cut back, 6 bases at V and 6 bases at J, with 11 bases in the middle. Germline V gene lookup returns CDR1 MNHNS and CDR2 SASEGT. As DNA, the CDR3 is TGTGCCAGCAGGACCCTCGCTAATGGCTACACCTTC. The encoded protein is CASRTLANGYTF.

Notes on this clonotype: Being one base from a much bigger clone, this may be a read error. The chain carries TRBV18 and TRBJ2-3; D call uncertain. The CDR3 covers 14 residues. The germline V gene has CDR1 KGHSH and CDR2 LQKENI. Trimming pared 5 bases from V and 2 bases from J, leaving 11 bases between. The CDR3 loop reads CASSRSTYTDTQYF. The CDR3 DNA reads TGTGCCAGCTCAAGATCCACGTACACAGATACGCAGTATTTT. The full variable domain, its missing parts supplied by reference TRBV18 and TRBJ2-3, is NAGVMQNPRHLVRRRGQEARLRCSPMKGHSHVYWYRQLPEEGLKFMVYLQKENIIDESGMPKERFSAEFPKEGPSILRIQQVVRGDSAAYFCASSRSTYTDTQYFGPGTRLTVL.

The chain employs TRBV4-1 and TRBJ2-1, with TRBD1 as a possible D gene (5 bases). Between the trimmed V and J ends, which lost 0 bases and 3 bases, there was a span of 9 bases. The germline V gene has CDR1 MGHRA and CDR2 YSYEKL. This CDR3 spans 15 amino acids. The CDR3 protein is CASSQDPGIYNEQFF. As DNA, the CDR3 is TGCGCCAGCAGCCAAGATCCAGGGATCTACAATGAGCAGTTCTTC.

The chain couples TRBV30 to TRBJ1-1; D is unclear. Germline CDR1 GTSNPN, CDR2 SVGIG (reference sequence). Trimming took 0 bases from V and 4 from J, leaving 9 bases between them. The CDR3 sequence is 13 residues long. CDR3: CAWSVKISTEAFF. For the CDR3, the DNA is TGTGCCTGGAGTGTAAAGATAAGCACTGAAGCTTTCTTT.

This clonotype has ten or more counts. CDR3 sequence: CASSPIAGEAFDEQYF. The CDR3 coding sequence is TGTGCCAGCAGCCCAATAGCGGGAGAGGCTTTCGACGAGCAGTACTTC. V usage is TRBV3-1 and J usage is TRBJ2-7, with TRBD2 matching 9 bases. J lost 5 bases, V lost 4 bases, and 12 bases had no gene match. Per germline, CDR1 LGHDT and CDR2 YNNKEL (reference sequence). The CDR3 spans 16 residues.

A few counts support this clonotype. The rearrangement uses TRBV12-3 or TRBV12-4 and TRBJ2-1; D might be TRBD2 (8 bases). V lost 1 base and J 6 bases, leaving 16 bases between the germline ends. The CDR3 spans 16 residues. The CDR3 sequence is CASSLVGRGTSNEQFF. The CDR3, as DNA: TGTGCCAGCAGTTTAGTTGGCAGGGGGACTAGCAATGAGCAGTTCTTC.

This clonotype was found a few times. V usage is TRBV20-1 and J usage is TRBJ2-2; the D gene is possibly TRBD2 (6 bases). V was trimmed by 3 bases and J by 5 bases, leaving 25 bases between them. The V gene's germline CDR1 is DFQATT and CDR2 SNEGSKA (reference sequence). This CDR3 is 18 amino acids long. The CDR3 loop is CSARGGGDGAFVTGELFF. The CDR3 nucleotides are TGCAGTGCTAGGGGGGGAGGCGACGGGGCGTTCGTGACCGGGGAGCTGTTTTTT.